This T cell receptor beta chain came from a study of blood T cell repertoires in COVID-19. Across the whole study: From T cells, B-cell-depleted T cells, or PBMCs came the material, which was cDNA or gDNA.

Germline-derived CDR1 and CDR2 are MNHNS and SASEGT. V gave up 0 bases and J gave up 1 base; unmatched junction bases: 12. The CDR3 is 21 amino acids. Under the authors' procedure: Reference gene primer amplification gave estimated nucleated cell counts. Produced via immunoSEQ multiplex PCR; TCRdb's table is partial and in-frame only. D and trimming come from the DNA, and the V and J calls and clone size come from that table. Of 60,000 to 70,000 clones detected, more than 65% appear once; the ten largest clones hold under 6%. The sequenced material came from peripheral blood. V and J are TRBV6-1 and TRBJ1-6, with 10 bases aligning to TRBD1. The TCR was taken from a woman aged 55-70 years with acute or convalescent COVID-19. CDR3 nucleotide sequence: TGTGCCAGCAGTGAAGCCGCATCCGGGACAGGGGTACTTTCCTATAATTCACCCCTCCACTTT. Amino acids: CASSEAASGTGVLSYNSPLHF.